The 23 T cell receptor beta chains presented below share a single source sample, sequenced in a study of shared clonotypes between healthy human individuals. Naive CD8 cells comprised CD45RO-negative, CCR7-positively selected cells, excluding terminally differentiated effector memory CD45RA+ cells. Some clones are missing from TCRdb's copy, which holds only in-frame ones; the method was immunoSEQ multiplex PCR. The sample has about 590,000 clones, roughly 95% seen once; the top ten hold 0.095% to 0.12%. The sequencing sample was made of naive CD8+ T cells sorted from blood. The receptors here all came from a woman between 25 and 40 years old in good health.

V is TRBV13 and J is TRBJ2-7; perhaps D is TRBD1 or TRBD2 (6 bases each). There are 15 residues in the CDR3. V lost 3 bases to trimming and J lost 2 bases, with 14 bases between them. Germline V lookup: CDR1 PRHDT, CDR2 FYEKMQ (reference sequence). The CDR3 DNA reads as TGTGCCAGCAGCTTGGGGGGCCTGCAGCCCTACGAGCAGTACTTC. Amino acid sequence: CASSLGGLQPYEQYF.

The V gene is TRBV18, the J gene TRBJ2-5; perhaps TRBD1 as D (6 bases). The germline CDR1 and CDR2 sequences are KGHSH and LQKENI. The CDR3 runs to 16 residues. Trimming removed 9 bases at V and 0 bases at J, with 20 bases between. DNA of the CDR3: TGTGCCAGTGCTCGTAGGGGGTCGAGGGACCAAGAGACCCAGTACTTC. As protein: CASARRGSRDQETQYF. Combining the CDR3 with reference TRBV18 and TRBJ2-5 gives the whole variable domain NAGVMQNPRHLVRRRGQEARLRCSPMKGHSHVYWYRQLPEEGLKFMVYLQKENIIDESGMPKERFSAEFPKEGPSILRIQQVVRGDSAAYFCASARRGSRDQETQYFGPGTRLLVL.

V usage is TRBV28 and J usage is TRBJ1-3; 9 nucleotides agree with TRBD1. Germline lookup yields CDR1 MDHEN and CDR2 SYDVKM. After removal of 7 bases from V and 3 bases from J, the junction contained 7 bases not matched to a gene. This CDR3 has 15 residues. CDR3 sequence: CASNIQGADGNTIYF. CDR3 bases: TGTGCCAGCAATATACAGGGGGCTGATGGAAACACCATATATTTT.

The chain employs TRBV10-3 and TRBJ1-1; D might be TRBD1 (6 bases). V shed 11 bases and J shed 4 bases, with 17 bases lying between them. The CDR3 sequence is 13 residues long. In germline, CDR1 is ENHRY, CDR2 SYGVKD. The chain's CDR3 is CAAGRGGATEAFF. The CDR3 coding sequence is TGTGCCGCCGGTCGAGGGGGGGCCACTGAAGCTTTCTTT.

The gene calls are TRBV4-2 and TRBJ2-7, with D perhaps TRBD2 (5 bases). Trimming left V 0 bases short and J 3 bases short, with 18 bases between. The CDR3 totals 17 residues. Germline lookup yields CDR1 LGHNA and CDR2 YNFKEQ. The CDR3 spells CASSQDNIGLVVYEQYF. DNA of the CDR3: TGTGCCAGCAGCCAAGATAATATAGGACTGGTGGTCTACGAGCAGTACTTC.

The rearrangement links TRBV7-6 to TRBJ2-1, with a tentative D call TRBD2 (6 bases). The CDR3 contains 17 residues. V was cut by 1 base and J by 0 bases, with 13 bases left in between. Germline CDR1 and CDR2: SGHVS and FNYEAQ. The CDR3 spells CASSLGSSGVSYNEQFF. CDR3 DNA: TGTGCCAGCAGCTTAGGGTCGTCGGGAGTCTCCTACAATGAGCAGTTCTTC.

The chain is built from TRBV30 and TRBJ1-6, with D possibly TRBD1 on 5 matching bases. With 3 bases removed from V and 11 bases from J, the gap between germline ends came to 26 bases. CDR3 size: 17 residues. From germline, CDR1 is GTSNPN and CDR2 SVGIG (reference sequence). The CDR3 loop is CAWRPPGRGPLPTPLHF. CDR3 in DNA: TGTGCCTGGAGGCCACCGGGACGGGGACCTCTGCCGACACCCCTCCACTTT.

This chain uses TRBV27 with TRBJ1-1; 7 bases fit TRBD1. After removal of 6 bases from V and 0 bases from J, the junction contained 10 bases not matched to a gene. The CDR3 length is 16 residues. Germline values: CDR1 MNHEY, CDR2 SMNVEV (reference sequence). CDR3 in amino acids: CASSQPGQRMNTEAFF. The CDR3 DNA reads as TGTGCCAGCAGCCAACCGGGACAGAGAATGAACACTGAAGCTTTCTTT.

CDR3 nucleotide sequence: TGTGCCAGCGGCCTCGGTGAGCAGTACTTC. Its translation is CASGLGEQYF. The genes are TRBV27 and TRBJ2-7; D is ambiguous. There are 10 residues in the CDR3. Trimming removed 8 bases at V and 7 bases at J, with 9 bases between. CDR1 is MNHEY and CDR2 is SMNVEV in the germline V gene (reference sequence).

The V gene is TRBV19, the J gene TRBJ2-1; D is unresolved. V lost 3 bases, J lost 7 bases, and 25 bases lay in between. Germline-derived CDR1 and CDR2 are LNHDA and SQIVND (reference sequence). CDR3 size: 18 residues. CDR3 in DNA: TGTGCCAGTAGTATTTTGGTTCGATCGGCTTCACACCTAAATGAGCAGTTCTTC. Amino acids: CASSILVRSASHLNEQFF.

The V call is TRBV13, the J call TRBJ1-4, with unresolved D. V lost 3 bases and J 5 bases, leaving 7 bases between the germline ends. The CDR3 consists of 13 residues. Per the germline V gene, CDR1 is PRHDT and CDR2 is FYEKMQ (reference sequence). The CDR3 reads CASSLSQNEKLFF. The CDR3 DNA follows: TGTGCCAGCAGCTTGAGCCAGAATGAAAAACTGTTTTTT. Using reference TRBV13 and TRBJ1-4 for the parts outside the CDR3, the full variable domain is AAGVIQSPRHLIKEKRETATLKCYPIPRHDTVYWYQQGPGQDPQFLISFYEKMQSDKGSIPDRFSAQQFSDYHSELNMSSLELGDSALYFCASSLSQNEKLFFGSGTQLSVL.

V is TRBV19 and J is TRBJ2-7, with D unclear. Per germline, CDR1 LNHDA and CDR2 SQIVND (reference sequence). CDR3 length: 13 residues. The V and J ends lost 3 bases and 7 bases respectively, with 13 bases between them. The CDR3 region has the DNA TGTGCCAGTAGTATCGGACCTGCCCAAGAGCAGTACTTC. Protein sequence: CASSIGPAQEQYF. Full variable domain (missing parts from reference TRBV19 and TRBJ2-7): DGGITQSPKYLFRKEGQNVTLSCEQNLNHDAMYWYRQDPGQGLRLIYYSQIVNDFQKGDIAEGYSVSREKKESFPLTVTSAQKNPTAFYLCASSIGPAQEQYFGPGTRLTVT.

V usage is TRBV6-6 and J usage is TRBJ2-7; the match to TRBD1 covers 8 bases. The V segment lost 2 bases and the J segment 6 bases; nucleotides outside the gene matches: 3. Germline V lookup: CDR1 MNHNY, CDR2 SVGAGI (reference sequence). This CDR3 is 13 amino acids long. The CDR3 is CASSYPGTGEQYF. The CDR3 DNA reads TGTGCCAGCAGTTACCCCGGGACAGGCGAGCAGTACTTC.

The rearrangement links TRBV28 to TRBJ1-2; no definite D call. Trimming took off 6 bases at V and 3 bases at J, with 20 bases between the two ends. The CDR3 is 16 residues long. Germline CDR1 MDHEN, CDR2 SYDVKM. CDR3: CASRPTDLGVDYGYTF. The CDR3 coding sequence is TGTGCCAGCAGACCCACCGACCTCGGAGTCGACTATGGCTACACCTTC.

The DNA of the CDR3 is TGTGCCAGCAGTTTCGGACAGGGACTTTACTATGGCTACACCTTC. This gives the protein CASSFGQGLYYGYTF. The V and J genes are TRBV28 and TRBJ1-2, with 8 positions matching TRBD1. With V trimmed by 3 bases and J by 3 bases, 6 bases remained unmatched. This CDR3 has 15 residues. CDR1 is MDHEN and CDR2 is SYDVKM in the germline V gene.

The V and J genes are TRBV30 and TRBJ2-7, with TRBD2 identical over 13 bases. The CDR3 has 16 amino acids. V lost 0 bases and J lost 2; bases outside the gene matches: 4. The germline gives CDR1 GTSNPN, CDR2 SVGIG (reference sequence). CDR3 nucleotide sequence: TGTGCCTGGAGTGTATTAGGGACTAGCGGGACCTACGAGCAGTACTTC. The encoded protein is CAWSVLGTSGTYEQYF.

The CDR3: CASSPTTSGAGEQFF. In nucleotides, the CDR3 is TGTGCCAGCAGTCCGACGACTAGCGGAGCCGGTGAGCAGTTCTTC. The rearrangement uses TRBV6-6 and TRBJ2-1; 9 bases match TRBD2. The junction had 11 bases not matched to a gene; V was cut back by 5 bases and J by 9 bases. The CDR3 spans 15 residues. The germline CDR1 and CDR2 sequences are MNHNY and SVGAGI (reference sequence).

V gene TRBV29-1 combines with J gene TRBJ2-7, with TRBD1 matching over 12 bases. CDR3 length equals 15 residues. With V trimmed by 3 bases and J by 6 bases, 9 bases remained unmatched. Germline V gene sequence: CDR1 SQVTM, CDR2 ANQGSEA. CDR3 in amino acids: CSVDEGGTGGSEQYF. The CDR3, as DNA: TGCAGCGTTGACGAGGGCGGGACAGGGGGCAGCGAGCAGTACTTC.

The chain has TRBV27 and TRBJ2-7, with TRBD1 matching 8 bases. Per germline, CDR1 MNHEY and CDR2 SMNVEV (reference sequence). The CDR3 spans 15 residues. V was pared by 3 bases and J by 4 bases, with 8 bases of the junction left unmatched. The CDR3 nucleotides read TGTGCCAGCAGTTTTTTAGGGACAGGCTTGTACGAGCAGTACTTC. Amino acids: CASSFLGTGLYEQYF.

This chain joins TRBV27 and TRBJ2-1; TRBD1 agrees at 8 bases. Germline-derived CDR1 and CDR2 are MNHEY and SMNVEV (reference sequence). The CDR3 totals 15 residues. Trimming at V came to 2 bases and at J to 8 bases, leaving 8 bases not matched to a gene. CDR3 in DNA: TGTGCCAGCAGTTTAATCACAGGGGGGTTCGATGAGCAGTTCTTC. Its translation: CASSLITGGFDEQFF.

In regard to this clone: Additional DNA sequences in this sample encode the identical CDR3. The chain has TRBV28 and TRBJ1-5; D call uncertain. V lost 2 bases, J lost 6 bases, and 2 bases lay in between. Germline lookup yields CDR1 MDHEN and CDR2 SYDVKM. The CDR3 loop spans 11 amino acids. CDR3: CASSLSQPQHF. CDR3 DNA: TGTGCCAGCAGTTTAAGTCAGCCCCAGCATTTT.

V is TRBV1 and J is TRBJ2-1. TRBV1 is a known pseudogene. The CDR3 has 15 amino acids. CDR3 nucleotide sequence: TGCACCAGCAGCCACGGGCGGAACTCCTACAATGAGCAGTTCTTC. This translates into CTSSHGRNSYNEQFF.

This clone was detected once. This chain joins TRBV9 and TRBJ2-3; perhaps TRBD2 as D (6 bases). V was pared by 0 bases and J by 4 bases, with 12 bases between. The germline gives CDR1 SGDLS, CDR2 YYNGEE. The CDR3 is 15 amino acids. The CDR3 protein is CASSVGAGGADTQYF. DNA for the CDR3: TGTGCCAGCAGCGTAGGTGCAGGAGGGGCAGATACGCAGTATTTT.